The 16 T cell receptor beta chains reported below all come from one sample, sequenced in a study of beta chain features in type 1 diabetes. What was sequenced were expressed TCRB transcripts, since all of the isolated RNA had been reverse transcribed. The method was immunoSEQ multiplex PCR; TCRdb's version includes in-frame clones alone and lacks a portion of them. The sample lists 900,000 or so clones; under 20% were seen once. Sample: naive CD4+ T cells from blood. Receptors originate from a woman between 18 and 29 years old in good health.

This chain connects TRBV11-2 to TRBJ2-7, with D perhaps matching TRBD1 or TRBD2 (5 bases each). The germline CDR1 and CDR2 sequences are SGHAT and FQNNGV. V was cut by 4 bases and J by 6 bases, with 19 bases left in between. The CDR3 is 15 residues long. The chain's CDR3 is CASSSLGGFMAEQYF. CDR3 DNA: TGTGCCAGCAGCTCCCTTGGGGGTTTTATGGCCGAGCAGTACTTC.

The chain uses TRBV27 and TRBJ2-7; D unclear. The CDR3 length is 15 residues. From germline, CDR1 is MNHEY and CDR2 SMNVEV (reference sequence). V lost 2 bases and J lost 0, with 11 bases in between. CDR3 DNA sequence: TGTGCCAGCAGTTTAGCGGATCCGAGCTCCTACGAGCAGTACTTC. Amino acids: CASSLADPSSYEQYF.

This clone was counted between two and nine times. The chain links TRBV4-1 to TRBJ2-2; 11 nucleotides agree with TRBD2. V was pared by 0 bases and J by 5 bases, with 5 bases of the junction left unmatched. CDR3 size: 17 residues. Germline V gives CDR1 MGHRA, CDR2 YSYEKL. The chain's CDR3 is CASSQDSGRARTGELFF. CDR3 DNA sequence: TGCGCCAGCAGCCAAGATAGCGGGAGGGCGCGGACCGGGGAGCTGTTTTTT.

This chain joins TRBV4-2 and TRBJ2-7; D may match TRBD1 or TRBD2 (5 bases each). V lost 4 bases to trimming and J lost 4 bases, with 17 bases between them. Germline V CDR1 and CDR2: LGHNA, YNFKEQ. This CDR3 has 15 amino acids. CDR3 coding DNA: TGTGCCAGCAGCCCCGCCGAGGGGCGATATTACGAGCAGTACTTC. Amino acid sequence: CASSPAEGRYYEQYF.

A single count supports this clone. The chain joins TRBV5-1 to TRBJ1-2, with a weak D call TRBD1 (5 bases). Germline V gives CDR1 SGHRS, CDR2 YFSETQ. Trimming pared 4 bases from V and 7 bases from J, leaving 8 bases between. The CDR3 consists of 11 residues. The CDR3 sequence is CASSEDTGYTF. CDR3 nucleotide sequence: TGCGCCAGCAGCGAGGACACTGGCTACACCTTC.

The rearrangement links TRBV18 to TRBJ2-1, with 10 bases identical to TRBD2. This CDR3 region has 18 residues. The V gene end was trimmed by 3 bases and the J gene end by 8 bases; junction bases not matched to a gene: 16. Per the germline V gene, CDR1 is KGHSH and CDR2 is LQKENI. The CDR3 bases are TGTGCCAGCTCACCCCCCTCCCAGGGACTAGCGAGCAGGCATGAGCAGTTCTTC. It yields the protein CASSPPSQGLASRHEQFF.

The chain uses TRBV11-2 and TRBJ2-1, with 11 bases fitting TRBD2. The CDR3 is 16 residues long. The V gene end was trimmed by 5 bases and the J gene end by 3 bases; junction bases not matched to a gene: 6. Germline V gene lookup returns CDR1 SGHAT and CDR2 FQNNGV. CDR3 sequence: CASSALAGVIYNEQFF. The CDR3 DNA follows: TGTGCCAGCAGCGCACTAGCGGGAGTCATCTACAATGAGCAGTTCTTC.

A few counts support this clone. V and J are TRBV5-6 and TRBJ2-7; 8 bases fit TRBD1. V shed 1 base, J shed 5 bases, and the junction held 5 bases outside the gene matches. CDR1 is SGHDT and CDR2 is YYEEEE in the germline V gene. This CDR3 has 14 residues. CDR3 DNA sequence: TGTGCCAGCAGCTTGCGGGCAGGGGGCGACGAGCAGTACTTC. Residues: CASSLRAGGDEQYF. The full variable domain, in which reference TRBV5-6 and TRBJ2-7 provide the parts outside the CDR3, is DAGVTQSPTHLIKTRGQQVTLRCSPKSGHDTVSWYQQALGQGPQFIFQYYEEEERQRGNFPDRFSGHQFPNYSSELNVNALLLGDSALYLCASSLRAGGDEQYFGPGTRLTVT.

This clone has only a few counts. The chain combines TRBV11-2 with TRBJ2-3, with 11 bases aligning to TRBD2. The V gene's germline CDR1 is SGHAT and CDR2 FQNNGV. Trimming removed 4 bases from V and 0 bases from J; junction bases left unmatched: 9. This CDR3 comprises 18 residues. The CDR3 DNA reads as TGTGCCAGCAGCTCCCAACTTGGACTAGCGGGTAGCACAGATACGCAGTATTTT. Translated: CASSSQLGLAGSTDTQYF.

Comments on this clone: The sample holds other DNA sequences that translate to the same CDR3. The chain employs TRBV7-2 and TRBJ2-7, with D perhaps matching TRBD2 (5 bases). Trimming removed 5 bases at V and 4 bases at J, with 9 bases between. CDR3 length: 12 amino acids. Germline-derived CDR1 and CDR2 are SGHTA and FQGNSA. The CDR3 reads CASSPTGYEQYF. CDR3 DNA sequence: TGTGCCAGCAGCCCCACGGGGTACGAGCAGTACTTC.

The chain joins TRBV18 to TRBJ1-2; the match to TRBD1 covers 7 bases. Germline CDR1 is KGHSH and CDR2 is LQKENI. The CDR3 sequence is 12 residues long. Unmatched junction bases numbered 6, after V lost 6 bases and J lost 8 bases. The CDR3 is CASSTGERGYTF. The CDR3 DNA sequence: TGTGCCAGCTCTACAGGGGAGAGAGGCTACACCTTC.

The chain recombines TRBV7-6 with TRBJ1-1; D remains ambiguous. The ends were cut back, 2 bases at V and 3 bases at J, with 10 bases in the middle. The germline V gene encodes CDR1 SGHVS and CDR2 FNYEAQ. The CDR3 is 14 residues long. The CDR3 reads CASSLRRGDTEAFF. CDR3 sequence (DNA): TGTGCCAGCAGCTTAAGACGGGGAGACACTGAAGCTTTCTTT.

This clone came up a few times. This sequence joins TRBV19 and TRBJ2-5; possible D gene TRBD1, 6 bases. The CDR3 runs 14 residues. From germline, CDR1 is LNHDA and CDR2 SQIVND (reference sequence). Trimming removed 10 bases at V and 1 base at J, with 16 bases between. The CDR3 loop reads CATAPGGPQETQYF. Here the CDR3 DNA reads TGTGCCACTGCCCCTGGGGGCCCCCAAGAGACCCAGTACTTC.

This clone turned up a few times. The chain carries TRBV7-8 and TRBJ2-3; D is undetermined. The CDR3 loop spans 18 amino acids. Germline CDR1 reads SGHVS; CDR2 reads FQNEAQ. V lost 5 bases, J lost 2 bases, and 23 bases lay in between. The CDR3 region has the DNA TGTGCCAGCAGCCCCGCCAGGTTCCGAACCCCTCACACAGATACGCAGTATTTT. It codes for CASSPARFRTPHTDTQYF. Supplemented by reference TRBV7-8 and TRBJ2-3, the full variable domain reads GAGVSQSPRYKVAKRGQDVALRCDPISGHVSLFWYQQALGQGPEFLTYFQNEAQLDKSGLPSDRFFAERPEGSVSTLKIQRTQQEDSAVYLCASSPARFRTPHTDTQYFGPGTRLTVL.

The J gene is TRBJ1-2, the V gene TRBV4-3; D perhaps matches TRBD1 (5 bases). The CDR3 runs 15 residues. V was trimmed by 3 bases and J by 7 bases, leaving 18 bases between them. Germline V gene lookup returns CDR1 LGHNA and CDR2 YSLEER. The CDR3 DNA sequence: TGCGCCAGCAGCCAGGAGGCAGGGCCGGGCGGTGGCTACACCTTC. Its protein product is CASSQEAGPGGGYTF.

Concerning this clone itself: Mismatch with germline at one junction end may stem from a read error. The same CDR3 arises from other DNA sequences in this sample as well. The V and J genes are TRBV29-1 and TRBJ2-2; possibly TRBD1 for D (6 bases). This CDR3 region has 13 residues. Germline V CDR1 and CDR2: SQVTM, ANQGSEA. The CDR3 spells CSGGHQGTGELFF. The DNA for the CDR3 is TGCAGCGGAGGACACCAGGGGACCGGAGAGCTGTTTTTT.